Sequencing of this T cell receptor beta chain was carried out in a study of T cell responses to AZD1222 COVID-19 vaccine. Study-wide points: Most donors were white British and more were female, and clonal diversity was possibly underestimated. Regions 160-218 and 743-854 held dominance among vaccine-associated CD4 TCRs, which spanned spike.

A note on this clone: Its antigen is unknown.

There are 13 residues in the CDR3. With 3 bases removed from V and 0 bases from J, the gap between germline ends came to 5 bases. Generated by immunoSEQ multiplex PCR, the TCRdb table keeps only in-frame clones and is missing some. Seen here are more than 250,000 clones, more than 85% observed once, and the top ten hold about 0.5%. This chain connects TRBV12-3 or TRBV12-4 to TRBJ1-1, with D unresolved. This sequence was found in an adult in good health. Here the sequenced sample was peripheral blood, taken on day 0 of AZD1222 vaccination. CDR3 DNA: TGTGCCAGCAGTTTCATTATGAACACTGAAGCTTTCTTT. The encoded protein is CASSFIMNTEAFF.